The rows below give T cell receptor beta chains drawn from one sample of a study of OX40 agonist ivuxolimab in advanced cancers. TCRdb keeps only in-frame clones here, not all; method: immunoSEQ multiplex PCR. The sample holds more than 80,000 clones; around 92% are singletons and the top ten take 0.25% to 0.3%. The material sequenced was CD4+ or CD8+ T cells sorted from blood, taken in a trial of the OX40 agonist ivuxolimab. Every receptor here comes from an adult with an advanced solid tumor such as melanoma, head and neck, liver or kidney cancer. Both conserved end residues are part of each CDR3. The D gene is left open where the match is weak. Rows may omit the clone size; those that give it use once, few, many or a size class.

>NA|TRBV6-4|TRBJ1-2|NA
CASSDGPERGYTF
TGTGCCAGCAGTGATGGGCCAGAGCGGGGCTACACCTTC
>NA|TRBV4-3|TRBJ1-6|NA
CASSQDPEGGSPLHF
TGCGCCAGCAGCCAAGATCCGGAGGGGGGTTCACCCCTCCACTTT
>NA|TRBV29-1|TRBJ1-5|NA
CSVGGGNQPQHF
TGCAGCGTGGGGGGAGGCAATCAGCCCCAGCATTTT
>NA|TRBV19|TRBJ2-3|TRBD2
CATALLAGGPDTQYF
TGTGCCACCGCCCTACTAGCGGGGGGTCCAGATACGCAGTATTTT
>NA|TRBV15|TRBJ1-5|NA
CATSTHNDQPQHF
TGTGCCACCAGCACTCACAACGATCAGCCCCAGCATTTT
>NA|TRBV18|TRBJ2-1|NA
CASSQGNGPDEQFF
TGTGCCAGCTCGCAGGGGAATGGCCCCGATGAGCAGTTCTTC
>NA|TRBV5-1|TRBJ2-7|NA
CASSLSSGYEQYF
TGCGCCAGCAGCTTGTCGTCCGGCTACGAGCAGTACTTC
>NA|TRBV12-5|TRBJ1-2|NA
CASGWGHFNYGYTF
TGTGCTAGTGGCTGGGGGCATTTTAACTATGGCTACACCTTC
>NA|TRBV2|TRBJ1-2|NA
CASSEQGRAGYTF
TGTGCCAGCAGTGAACAGGGTCGGGCTGGCTACACCTTC
>NA|TRBV5-1|TRBJ2-2|TRBD1
CASSLVGQGAQGELFF
TGCGCCAGCAGCTTGGTGGGACAGGGGGCGCAGGGGGAGCTGTTTTTT
>NA|TRBV28|TRBJ1-6|NA
CASRVAGPGSLHF
TGTGCCAGCAGAGTTGCGGGTCCGGGCTCCCTCCACTTT
>once|TRBV28|TRBJ1-2|NA
CASSNYGYTF
TGTGCCAGCAGTAATTATGGCTACACCTTC
>NA|TRBV6-6|TRBJ1-2|NA
CASSRTLARYGYTF
TGTGCCAGCAGCCGGACGCTGGCTCGCTATGGCTACACCTTC
>NA|TRBV6-5|TRBJ2-7|NA
CASSPTGSYEQYF
TGTGCCAGCAGTCCAACAGGATCCTACGAGCAGTACTTC
>few|TRBV19|TRBJ1-4|TRBD1
CASSSNRGLKLFF
TGTGCCAGTAGTTCCAACAGGGGGCTGAAACTGTTTTTT
>NA|TRBV9|TRBJ2-3|TRBD2
CASSVGASGGDTQYF
TGTGCCAGCAGCGTAGGGGCTAGCGGGGGAGATACGCAGTATTTT
>NA|TRBV2|TRBJ1-4|TRBD1
CAASIYRGREKLFF
TGTGCCGCTAGTATCTACAGGGGGCGCGAAAAACTGTTTTTT
>NA|TRBV30|TRBJ2-7|NA
CAWRTSGLAEQYF
TGTGCCTGGAGGACCTCAGGGTTAGCCGAGCAGTACTTC
>NA|TRBV7-6|TRBJ2-1|TRBD1
CASSNGQTGVNEQFF
TGTGCCAGCAGCAACGGGCAGACAGGGGTCAATGAGCAGTTCTTC
>NA|TRBV9|TRBJ2-7|NA
CASSVGGQGGIYEQYF
TGTGCCAGCAGCGTAGGGGGTCAGGGCGGAATCTACGAGCAGTACTTC
>NA|TRBV27|TRBJ2-1|TRBD2
CASSQRGGRNEQFF
TGTGCCAGCAGCCAGCGGGGGGGCAGGAATGAGCAGTTCTTC
>NA|TRBV5-1|TRBJ1-1|NA
CASSLLVGSNTEAFF
TGCGCCAGCAGCTTGTTGGTCGGATCGAACACTGAAGCTTTCTTT
>NA|TRBV4-1|TRBJ1-6|TRBD1
CASSLRDREGDSPLHF
TGCGCCAGCAGCCTCCGGGACAGGGAGGGTGATTCACCCCTCCACTTT
>NA|TRBV6-1|TRBJ2-1|NA
CASSPQRGYNEQFF
TGTGCCAGCAGTCCCCAGAGGGGTTACAATGAGCAGTTCTTC
>NA|TRBV4-2|TRBJ1-6|NA
CASSQGGQPNSPLHF
TGTGCCAGCAGCCAAGGAGGACAGCCCAATTCACCCCTCCACTTT
>once|TRBV6-6|TRBJ1-2|NA
CASSYSGGSLGYTF
TGTGCCAGCAGTTACTCGGGGGGATCCCTAGGCTACACCTTC
>NA|TRBV28|TRBJ1-1|NA
CASSPGYTEAFF
TGTGCCAGCAGTCCAGGGTACACTGAAGCTTTCTTT
>NA|TRBV28|TRBJ2-1|TRBD2
CASSLSSGSVYNEQFF
TGTGCCAGCAGTTTGTCAAGCGGGAGTGTATACAATGAGCAGTTCTTC
>NA|TRBV9|TRBJ1-4|NA
CASSVRGVTNEKLFF
TGTGCCAGCAGCGTCCGGGGCGTTACTAATGAAAAACTGTTTTTT
>NA|TRBV9|TRBJ1-1|NA
CASSVTGARDTEAFF
TGTGCCAGCAGCGTAACCGGGGCGAGAGACACTGAAGCTTTCTTT
>NA|TRBV28|TRBJ2-4|NA
CASFAPGIGRNIQYF
TGTGCCAGCTTCGCCCCCGGGATAGGAAGAAACATTCAGTACTTC
>NA|TRBV4-3|TRBJ2-2|NA
CASSYLDTGELFF
TGCGCCAGCAGTTATTTGGACACCGGGGAGCTGTTTTTT
>NA|TRBV6-1|TRBJ1-2|NA
CASRSGRQRPYGYTF
TGTGCCAGCAGATCCGGGCGACAGAGACCGTATGGCTACACCTTC
>NA|TRBV5-1|TRBJ2-3|NA
CASSLDGPTDTQYF
TGCGCCAGCAGCTTGGATGGCCCCACAGATACGCAGTATTTT
>NA|TRBV29-1|TRBJ2-3|NA
CSVGSIITDTQYF
TGCAGCGTTGGTTCGATAATCACAGATACGCAGTATTTT
>NA|TRBV28|TRBJ1-1|TRBD1
CASRLPGQGGTEAFF
TGTGCCAGCAGACTTCCCGGACAGGGGGGAACTGAAGCTTTCTTT
>NA|TRBV5-4|TRBJ2-2|NA
CASSLGTTLNTGELFF
TGTGCCAGCAGCTTAGGGACAACCTTGAACACCGGGGAGCTGTTTTTT
>NA|TRBV7-2|TRBJ1-3|NA
CASSSLTGLGNTIYF
TGTGCCAGCAGCTCGTTGACAGGATTAGGAAACACCATATATTTT
>NA|TRBV7-6|TRBJ1-3|NA
CASSLGPNSGNTIYF
TGTGCCAGCAGCTTAGGACCGAACTCTGGAAACACCATATATTTT
>once|TRBV28|TRBJ1-1|NA
CASQGAAQAFF
TGTGCCAGTCAGGGTGCGGCGCAAGCTTTCTTT
>NA|TRBV5-1|TRBJ2-4|TRBD1
CASRMGQGAIIQYF
TGCGCCAGCAGGATGGGACAGGGGGCTATCATTCAGTACTTC
>NA|TRBV6-1|TRBJ2-6|TRBD1
CASSETTGDVLTF
TGTGCCAGCAGTGAAACGACAGGGGACGTCCTGACTTTC
>NA|TRBV6-5|TRBJ2-1|NA
CASSNLRVVPQFF
TGTGCCAGCAGTAACCTCCGCGTGGTCCCCCAGTTCTTC
>once|TRBV11-3|TRBJ2-1|TRBD2
CASSSSGTSGRPPSNEQFF
TGTGCCAGCAGCTCATCCGGGACTAGCGGGAGGCCTCCTTCCAATGAGCAGTTCTTC
>NA|TRBV2|TRBJ1-2|NA
CASSGHLNYGYTF
TGTGCCAGCAGTGGCCACCTGAACTATGGCTACACCTTC
>NA|TRBV12-5|TRBJ2-1|NA
CASVQASLYNEQFF
TGTGCTAGTGTTCAGGCTAGCTTATACAATGAGCAGTTCTTC
>NA|TRBV7-6|TRBJ2-7|NA
CASSASYEQYF
TGTGCCAGCAGCGCCTCCTACGAGCAGTACTTC
>NA|TRBV7-7|TRBJ2-2|TRBD1
CASSATGVGTGELFF
TGTGCTAGCAGCGCGACAGGGGTGGGCACCGGGGAGCTGTTTTTT
>NA|TRBV11-2|TRBJ2-3|NA
CASSPSYFGTDTQYF
TGTGCCAGCAGCCCATCCTATTTCGGCACAGATACGCAGTATTTT
>NA|TRBV7-3|TRBJ2-1|TRBD1
CASSLYGTGGRNEQFF
TGTGCCAGCAGCTTGTACGGGACAGGGGGTCGGAATGAGCAGTTCTTC
>NA|TRBV2|TRBJ2-1|TRBD2
CASRGPGLAFEQFF
TGTGCCAGCCGAGGACCGGGACTAGCGTTTGAGCAGTTCTTC
>NA|TRBV4-1|TRBJ1-3|NA
CASSQSQVVNTIYF
TGCGCCAGCAGCCAATCACAGGTAGTAAACACCATATATTTT
>NA|TRBV4-3|TRBJ1-1|NA
CASSQARGRYTEAFF
TGCGCCAGCAGCCAGGCAAGGGGACGGTACACTGAAGCTTTCTTT
>NA|TRBV28|TRBJ2-4|TRBD1
CASSLNSRDRGSPKNIQYF
TGTGCCAGCAGTTTAAATTCCCGGGACAGGGGTTCGCCCAAAAACATTCAGTACTTC
>NA|TRBV7-9|TRBJ2-1|NA
CASSLGGGDSDEQFF
TGTGCCAGCAGCTTAGGTGGCGGGGATTCCGATGAGCAGTTCTTC
>NA|TRBV6-5|TRBJ2-1|TRBD2
CASSPGTSGRGEQFF
TGTGCCAGCAGCCCAGGGACTAGCGGGAGGGGTGAGCAGTTCTTC
>NA|TRBV6-1|TRBJ1-5|TRBD1
CASRGRGGASQPQHF
TGTGCCAGCAGGGGGCGAGGGGGCGCTTCTCAGCCCCAGCATTTT